A selection of T cell receptor beta chains follows, all from one sample in a study of response to subunit inactivated influenza vaccine. Using its own MiXCR run on the RT-PCR reads, TCRdb lists one record per CDR3 protein. This sample has about 300,000 distinct CDR3 sequences, with 21% found just once. The sample was PBMCs from blood, taken roughly 20 months after vaccination. These receptors were taken from a man between 50 and 69 years old who received an inactivated influenza vaccine. The CDR3 runs from the conserved cysteine through the conserved F or W. D genes are given only for firm matches. Some rows mark clone size as missing; the rest say once, few, many or name a class of expanded clone.

CDR3aa,CDR3nt,v_gene,j_gene,d_gene,abundance
CASSLDQIPRGFYGYTF,TGTGCCAGCAGCTTAGACCAAATCCCGAGGGGCTTCTATGGCTACACCTTC,TRBV11-2,TRBJ1-2,.,.
CASSQESREEQYF,TGTGCCAGCAGCCAAGAATCCAGAGAAGAGCAGTACTTC,TRBV4-2,TRBJ2-7,.,.
CASSVGQLATEAFF,TGTGCCAGCAGCGTCGGACAGTTAGCCACTGAAGCTTTCTTT,TRBV11-2,TRBJ1-1,.,many
CSATPPSGSNQPQHF,TGCAGTGCAACCCCGCCGTCAGGAAGCAATCAGCCCCAGCATTTT,TRBV20-1,TRBJ1-5,.,few
CASSYYLRDRGLRGNQPQHF,TGTGCCAGCAGTTACTATCTCAGGGACAGGGGGTTGAGGGGCAATCAGCCCCAGCATTTT,TRBV6-2/TRBV6-3,TRBJ1-5,TRBD1,many
CSVLRGSTEAFF,TGCAGCGTTTTAAGAGGATCCACTGAAGCTTTCTTT,TRBV29-1,TRBJ1-1,.,many
CASSMFRNEQFF,TGTGCCAGTAGTATGTTCCGGAATGAGCAGTTCTTC,TRBV19,TRBJ2-1,.,.
CSGTSAGGEQFF,TGCAGCGGGACTAGCGCGGGGGGTGAGCAGTTCTTC,TRBV29-1,TRBJ2-1,TRBD2,.
CASSTPGTGTDTQYF,TGTGCCAGTAGTACGCCCGGGACAGGGACAGATACGCAGTATTTT,TRBV19,TRBJ2-3,TRBD1,.
CASSHGTGGGGTEAFF,TGTGCCAGCAGCCACGGGACAGGGGGCGGGGGCACTGAAGCTTTCTTT,TRBV21-1,TRBJ1-1,.,.
CAWNTGELFF,TGTGCCTGGAACACCGGGGAGCTGTTTTTT,TRBV30,TRBJ2-2,.,.
CASSLKGPLSYNEQFF,TGCGCCAGCAGCTTGAAAGGCCCCCTATCCTACAATGAGCAGTTCTTC,TRBV5-1,TRBJ2-1,.,.